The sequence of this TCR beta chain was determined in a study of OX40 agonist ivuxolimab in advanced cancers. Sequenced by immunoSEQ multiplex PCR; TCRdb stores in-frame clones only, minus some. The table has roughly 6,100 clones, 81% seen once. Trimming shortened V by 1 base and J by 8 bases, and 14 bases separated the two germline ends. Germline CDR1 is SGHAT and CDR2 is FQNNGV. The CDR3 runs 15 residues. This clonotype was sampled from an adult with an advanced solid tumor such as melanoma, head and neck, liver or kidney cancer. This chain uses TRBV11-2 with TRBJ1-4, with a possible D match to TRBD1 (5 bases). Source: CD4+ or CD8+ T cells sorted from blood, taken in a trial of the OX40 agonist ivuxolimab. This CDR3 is CASSLGGSQREKLFF. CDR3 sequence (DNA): TGTGCCAGCAGCTTAGGGGGGTCCCAAAGGGAAAAACTGTTTTTT.